Below, 4 T cell receptor beta chains from the same sample are listed, as sequenced in a study of vaccination and CD4 T cells after COVID-19. Their specific antigens are unknown. The Oncomine TCR Beta short-read assay was applied to DNA of cultured CD4+ T cells. TCRdb reanalysed the PCR reads using MiXCR and keeps one entry per CDR3 protein. Of fewer than 20,000 distinct CDR3 sequences listed, around 40% are singletons. As to treatment: approximately 11-day PBMC culture with coronavirus spike peptide pools or control peptides (ViraFEST assay). The specimen comprised CD4+ T cells from blood, cultured in vitro, sampled before SARS-CoV-2 vaccination. The source of these receptors is a human donor who received a COVID-19 vaccine.

This clonotype has just a few counts. The V call is TRBV24-1, the J call TRBJ2-3; 10 nucleotides align to TRBD2. The trim removed 4 bases at V and 1 base at J, leaving 13 bases unmatched. In germline, CDR1 is KGHDR, CDR2 SFDVKD. The CDR3 runs 19 residues. CDR3 sequence (DNA): TGTGCCACCAGTGACCTTCTAGCGGGGGTCTTCCAGGGCACAGATACGCAGTATTTT. Its translation is CATSDLLAGVFQGTDTQYF.

This clonotype was seen only a few times. The rearrangement links TRBV24-1 to TRBJ1-5; D gene ambiguous. Looked up from germline, CDR1 is KGHDR and CDR2 is SFDVKD. The length of the CDR3 is 12 residues. V shed 4 bases and J shed 4 bases, with 4 bases lying between them. The CDR3 here is CATSEPNQPQHF. In DNA, the CDR3 is TGTGCCACCAGTGAACCGAATCAGCCCCAGCATTTT.

The rearrangement links TRBV20-1 to TRBJ1-5, with 8 bases fitting TRBD1. With 1 base clipped from V and 3 bases from J, the junction kept 8 bases outside the gene matches. The CDR3 totals 16 residues. Germline V gene data show CDR1 as DFQATT and CDR2 as SNEGSKA (reference sequence). The DNA of the CDR3 is TGCAGTGCTAGAGGCCCTGGGACAGGTACCAATCAGCCCCAGCATTTT. This gives the protein CSARGPGTGTNQPQHF.

This chain uses TRBV25-1 with TRBJ2-7; unclear D gene. Germline V gene sequence: CDR1 MGHDK, CDR2 SYGVNS. Deletions cut 5 bases from V and 0 bases from J, with 14 bases between. This CDR3 has 15 amino acids. The CDR3 DNA is TGTGCCAGCAGTCTAGGGCTTCTTACCTCCTACGAGCAGTACTTC. Translation: CASSLGLLTSYEQYF.